Listed here are 3 T cell receptor beta chains from one sample, sequenced in a study of cytotoxic CD8 clonotypes in ibrutinib-treated CLL. Data came from immunoSEQ multiplex PCR; TCRdb stores just in-frame clones and leaves some out. The sample shows around 26,000 clones, 85% of them seen only once. The specimen was PBMCs, collected after 24 months of ibrutinib treatment. Source of these receptors: a human donor with chronic lymphocytic leukemia.

This clone was seen only a few times. This chain links TRBV6-1 with TRBJ2-3; 10 bases agree with TRBD1. Losses at the gene ends were 1 base for V and 2 bases for J; bases not matched to a gene: 0. Germline V gives CDR1 MNHNS, CDR2 SASEGT. The CDR3 runs 15 residues. The CDR3: CASSEGQGATDTQYF. As DNA, the CDR3 is TGTGCCAGCAGTGAAGGACAGGGGGCCACAGATACGCAGTATTTT.

Only a few counts were recorded for this clone. The chain recombines TRBV6-6 with TRBJ2-3; D ambiguous. The CDR3 length is 14 residues. Germline CDR1 and CDR2: MNHNY and SVGAGI (reference sequence). Deletions cut 7 bases from V and 6 bases from J, with 17 bases between. In DNA form, the CDR3 reads TGTGCCAGCACCCCCCTGAGCCTTTTGGATACGCAGTATTTT. It yields the protein CASTPLSLLDTQYF.

The table lists this clone with a few counts. CDR3 DNA sequence: TGTGCCAGCAGCTTTAGCACCAGCGCGGGGACTCACGAGCAGTACTTC. Its protein product is CASSFSTSAGTHEQYF. The J gene is TRBJ2-7, the V gene TRBV7-9; perhaps TRBD2 as D (6 bases). V dropped 3 bases and J dropped 5 bases, with 20 bases sitting between them. The CDR3 length is 16 residues. The V gene's germline CDR1 is SEHNR and CDR2 FQNEAQ (reference sequence).